This TCR beta chain was captured in a study of blood T cells in healthy people across ages. Study in general: Per every two T cells, about one barcoded beta molecule was captured by template switching.

The CDR3 is made up of 13 amino acids. Trimming took 5 bases from V and 3 from J, leaving 11 bases between them. Germline assignment: CDR1 SGHTA and CDR2 FQGNSA. This clonotype was seen a few times. The antigen remains undetermined. A sample-barcoded 5' primer and a J-beta primer mix were used in a second PCR of roughly 6 to 11 cycles. One entry per CDR3 protein, called by TCRdb with MiXCR from the 5' RACE reads. There are about 1.5 million distinct CDR3 sequences in the sample; around 40% occur only once, and about 4% lies in the top ten. Study-wide results and limits: The lack of PBMC sorting stopped any conclusive naive versus antigen-experienced comparison.

Sequencing was performed on blood. The chain joins TRBV7-2 to TRBJ2-7, with D perhaps being TRBD1 or TRBD2 (5 bases each). The sequence was obtained from a woman aged 18-29 years in good health. The CDR3: CASSDSRDYEQYF. In DNA form, the CDR3 reads TGTGCCAGCAGCGACAGCCGGGACTACGAGCAGTACTTC.